This T cell receptor beta chain was captured by sequencing in a study of blood T cell repertoires in COVID-19. As for the study in general: T cells, B-cell-depleted T cells, or PBMCs provided the cDNA or gDNA that served as material.

Germline V gene data show CDR1 as LGHNA and CDR2 as YSLEER. The CDR3 has 16 amino acids. Trimming at V came to 0 bases and at J to 8 bases, leaving 8 bases not matched to a gene. Assay: immunoSEQ multiplex PCR; the TCRdb copy retains only in-frame clones and omits some. The table includes under 150,000 clones, 77% detected once. Input material: peripheral blood. V and J are TRBV4-3 and TRBJ2-2; the match to TRBD2 covers 8 bases. This sequence was found in a woman aged 45-60 years with active or convalescent COVID-19. The CDR3 here is CASSQDSGAGAGELFF. CDR3 nucleotide sequence: TGCGCCAGCAGCCAAGATTCCGGAGCGGGAGCTGGGGAGCTGTTTTTT.